A single sample gave rise to the 20 T cell receptor beta chains below, sequenced in a study of T cell responses to AZD1222 COVID-19 vaccine. Assay used: immunoSEQ multiplex PCR; TCRdb lists only in-frame clones, some missing. The profile shows tens of thousands of clones, 70% to 90% of them singletons. Sample: peripheral blood, taken on day 0 of AZD1222 vaccination. Every receptor here comes from an adult in good health.

This clone was seen a single time. The V and J genes are TRBV19 and TRBJ1-3; D is ambiguous. The V gene's germline CDR1 is LNHDA and CDR2 SQIVND (reference sequence). The CDR3 sequence is 14 residues long. The V and J ends lost 2 bases and 2 bases respectively, with 7 bases between them. DNA of the CDR3: TGTGCCAGTAGTATATTGGACCCTGGAAACACCATATATTTT. Amino acids: CASSILDPGNTIYF.

The chain is built from TRBV15 and TRBJ1-3; possibly TRBD1 for D (6 bases). CDR3 length: 16 residues. Deletions cut 3 bases from V and 0 bases from J, with 12 bases between. Germline V gene data show CDR1 as LNHNV and CDR2 as YYDKDF (reference sequence). The CDR3 loop is CATSSRRGSSGNTIYF. CDR3 nucleotide sequence: TGTGCCACCAGCAGCCGGAGGGGGTCCTCTGGAAACACCATATATTTT.

This clone has just one count. The chain has TRBV11-2 and TRBJ1-4; unclear D gene. Trimming took 5 bases from V and 0 from J, leaving 16 bases between them. Germline V CDR1 and CDR2: SGHAT, FQNNGV. This CDR3 comprises 17 residues. The CDR3 bases are TGTGCCAGCAGCGACCCCCCCCCGGGCGCAACTAATGAAAAACTGTTTTTT. Encoded protein: CASSDPPPGATNEKLFF.

A note on this clone: Other DNA sequences in this sample translate to the same CDR3. This chain joins TRBV27 and TRBJ1-1, with D possibly TRBD1 on 6 matching bases. This CDR3 spans 12 amino acids. The V and J ends lost 6 bases and 5 bases respectively, with 10 bases between them. CDR1 and CDR2 (germline): MNHEY, SMNVEV (reference sequence). DNA of the CDR3: TGTGCCAGCAGGACAGGTGGGACTGAAGCTTTCTTT. This codes for CASRTGGTEAFF.

The rearrangement joins TRBV28 to TRBJ2-5; 12 bases line up with TRBD1. CDR1 and CDR2 (germline): MDHEN, SYDVKM. This CDR3 contains 15 residues. J was trimmed by 6 bases and V by 6 bases; bases with no gene match: 8. The CDR3 sequence: CASSRPGQGAQTQYF. CDR3 DNA sequence: TGTGCCAGCAGCCGCCCGGGACAGGGGGCTCAGACCCAGTACTTC.

The V gene is TRBV27, the J gene TRBJ2-7, with D perhaps matching TRBD2 (6 bases). Germline CDR1 is MNHEY and CDR2 is SMNVEV (reference sequence). The CDR3 runs 17 residues. V dropped 8 bases and J dropped 0 bases, with 23 bases sitting between them. The CDR3 spells CASGAGGAPPSSYEQYF. The CDR3 region has the DNA TGTGCCAGCGGAGCAGGAGGGGCGCCACCCAGCTCCTACGAGCAGTACTTC.

The chain joins TRBV28 to TRBJ2-7; D remains ambiguous. The V end was cut by 6 bases, the J end by 5 bases, with 14 bases between. CDR1 MDHEN and CDR2 SYDVKM come from the germline V gene. The CDR3 length is 13 residues. The CDR3 bases are TGTGCCAGCAGCGGGTCCCGATGGGACGAGCAGTACTTC. This sequence encodes CASSGSRWDEQYF.

The gene calls are TRBV6-2 or TRBV6-3 and TRBJ2-7, with D possibly TRBD2 on 6 matching bases. The V gene lost 6 bases and the J gene lost 4 bases, with 13 bases spanning the gap. The CDR3 contains 13 residues. The germline V gene encodes CDR1 MNHEY and CDR2 SVGEGT. The CDR3: CASSRGLDYEQYF. The CDR3 DNA sequence: TGTGCCAGCAGCCGGGGACTTGATTACGAGCAGTACTTC.

V usage is TRBV7-9 and J usage is TRBJ2-3; 8 bases line up with TRBD2. CDR3 size: 15 residues. CDR1 SEHNR and CDR2 FQNEAQ come from the germline V gene (reference sequence). V dropped 6 bases and J dropped 0; count of bases not matched to a gene: 5. The CDR3 bases are TGTGCCAGCAGTGTGAGCGGGGGAAGCACAGATACGCAGTATTTT. Protein: CASSVSGGSTDTQYF.

This clone was detected ten times or more. This rearrangement joins TRBV4-2 to TRBJ1-6; weak D call: TRBD1 (6 bases). From germline, CDR1 is LGHNA and CDR2 YNFKEQ. Trimming shortened V by 1 base and J by 9 bases, and 19 bases separated the two germline ends. The CDR3 consists of 17 residues. The CDR3 DNA is TGTGCCAGCAGCCAAGGGGCCACCGGGACATCCTCTTCACCCCTCCACTTT. This codes for CASSQGATGTSSSPLHF.

The rearrangement joins TRBV27 to TRBJ1-1; possibly TRBD1 for D (5 bases). This CDR3 is 13 amino acids long. With 0 bases removed from V and 4 bases from J, the gap between germline ends came to 6 bases. Germline V gene data show CDR1 as MNHEY and CDR2 as SMNVEV (reference sequence). The CDR3 bases are TGTGCCAGCAGTTTATCGAGGGGCACTGAAGCTTTCTTT. It specifies CASSLSRGTEAFF.

This clone has only one observation. The J gene is TRBJ2-7, the V gene TRBV19, with D possibly matching TRBD2 (6 bases). Trimming left V 1 base short and J 6 bases short, with 16 bases between. The CDR3 spans 15 residues. Germline CDR1 is LNHDA and CDR2 is SQIVND (reference sequence). CDR3 sequence (DNA): TGTGCCAGTAGTATAGTTAACGCCGTGGGGGGCGAGCAGTACTTC. Translating it yields CASSIVNAVGGEQYF.

This chain uses TRBV7-8 with TRBJ1-5; TRBD1 is a possible D gene (6 bases). The CDR3 is 15 residues long. V lost 3 bases, J lost 4 bases, and 13 bases lay in between. Germline CDR1 reads SGHVS; CDR2 reads FQNEAQ. CDR3 region: CASSFTGFFNQPQHF. The CDR3 coding sequence is TGTGCCAGCAGCTTCACAGGGTTCTTTAATCAGCCCCAGCATTTT.

The rearrangement uses TRBV28 and TRBJ2-5, with 7 bases fitting TRBD1. The trim removed 6 bases at V and 4 bases at J, leaving 11 bases unmatched. This CDR3 has 15 amino acids. CDR1 is MDHEN, CDR2 SYDVKM, per germline. Here the CDR3 DNA reads TGTGCCAGCAGATCTCCCGAGGGGGCTCGAGAGACCCAGTACTTC. Translating gives CASRSPEGARETQYF.

The V call is TRBV2, the J call TRBJ2-7; possibly TRBD1 for D (6 bases). CDR1 is SNHLY, CDR2 FYNNEI, per germline. The V end lost 5 bases, the J end lost 4 bases, and 9 bases lay between the germline ends. CDR3 length: 12 residues. CDR3 nucleotides: TGTGCCAGCAGTTCACAGGGTTACGAGCAGTACTTC. Its protein is CASSSQGYEQYF.

The gene calls are TRBV10-3 and TRBJ2-3, with D uncertain. This CDR3 has 15 amino acids. Trimming removed 0 bases at V and 0 bases at J, with 7 bases between. From germline, CDR1 is ENHRY and CDR2 SYGVKD. The DNA for the CDR3 is TGTGCCATCAGTGAGTCTACTACCAGCACAGATACGCAGTATTTT. As protein: CAISESTTSTDTQYF.

The J gene is TRBJ2-7, the V gene TRBV5-1; D remains unclear. The CDR3 covers 15 residues. V dropped 0 bases and J dropped 3 bases, with 13 bases sitting between them. CDR1 and CDR2 (germline): SGHRS, YFSETQ. CDR3: CASSLVATTNYEQYF. The CDR3 nucleotides are TGCGCCAGCAGCTTGGTGGCAACCACAAACTACGAGCAGTACTTC.

The V and J genes are TRBV10-3 and TRBJ1-2; maybe TRBD1 (6 bases). Germline V gene data show CDR1 as ENHRY and CDR2 as SYGVKD. V shed 3 bases and J shed 0 bases, with 8 bases lying between them. CDR3 length: 14 amino acids. The CDR3 loop is CAISEWTANYGYTF. CDR3 bases: TGTGCCATCAGTGAATGGACAGCTAACTATGGCTACACCTTC.

The rearrangement links TRBV19 to TRBJ1-2; 8 bases agree with TRBD1. Trimming at V came to 3 bases and at J to 2 bases, leaving 2 bases not matched to a gene. CDR1 is LNHDA, CDR2 SQIVND, per germline (reference sequence). There are 14 residues in the CDR3. CDR3 sequence reads: CASSIRQGNYGYTF. The CDR3 DNA reads TGTGCCAGTAGTATCCGACAGGGGAACTATGGCTACACCTTC.

V and J are TRBV12-5 and TRBJ2-5; 10 nucleotides align to TRBD1. Germline V gene sequence: CDR1 LGHNT, CDR2 FRNRAP. The V gene end was trimmed by 1 base and the J gene end by 4 bases; junction bases not matched to a gene: 3. There are 15 residues in the CDR3. The CDR3 DNA sequence: TGTGCTAGTGGTTTGGAAGACAGGGGGCGAGAGACCCAGTACTTC. This sequence encodes CASGLEDRGRETQYF.